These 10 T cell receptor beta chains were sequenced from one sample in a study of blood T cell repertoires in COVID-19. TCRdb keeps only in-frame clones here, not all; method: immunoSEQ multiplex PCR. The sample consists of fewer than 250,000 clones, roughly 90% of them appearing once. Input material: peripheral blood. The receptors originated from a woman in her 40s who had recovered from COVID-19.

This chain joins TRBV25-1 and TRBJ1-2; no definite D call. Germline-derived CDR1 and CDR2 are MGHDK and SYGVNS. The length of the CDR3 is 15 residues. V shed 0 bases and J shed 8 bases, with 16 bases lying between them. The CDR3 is CASSEYGKTMEGYTF. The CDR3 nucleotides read TGTGCCAGCAGTGAATATGGCAAAACTATGGAGGGCTACACCTTC.

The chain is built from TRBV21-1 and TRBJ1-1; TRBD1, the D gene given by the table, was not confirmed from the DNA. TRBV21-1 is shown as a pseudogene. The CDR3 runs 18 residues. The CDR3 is CASSKGVGQNRAGTEAFF. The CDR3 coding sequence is TGTGCCAGCAGCAAGGGTGTCGGCCAGAACAGGGCTGGCACTGAAGCTTTCTTT.

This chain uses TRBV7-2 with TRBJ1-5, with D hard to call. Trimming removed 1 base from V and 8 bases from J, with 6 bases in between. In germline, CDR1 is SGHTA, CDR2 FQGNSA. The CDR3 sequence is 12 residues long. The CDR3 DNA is TGTGCCAGCAGCTTAGTCCCCGAGCCCCAGCATTTT. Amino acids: CASSLVPEPQHF.

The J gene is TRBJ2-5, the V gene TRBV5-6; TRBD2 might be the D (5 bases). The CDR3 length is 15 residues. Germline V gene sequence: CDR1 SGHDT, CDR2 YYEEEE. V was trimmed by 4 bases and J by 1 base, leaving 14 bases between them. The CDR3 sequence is CASSQLGPFQETQYF. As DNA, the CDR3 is TGTGCCAGCAGCCAACTAGGCCCCTTCCAAGAGACCCAGTACTTC.

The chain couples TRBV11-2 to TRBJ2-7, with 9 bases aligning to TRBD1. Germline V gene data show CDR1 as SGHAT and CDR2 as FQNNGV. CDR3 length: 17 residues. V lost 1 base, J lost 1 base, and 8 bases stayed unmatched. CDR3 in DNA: TGTGCCAGCAGCTTAGTCGGGGCCGGGACAGGGTCCTACGAGCAGTACTTC. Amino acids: CASSLVGAGTGSYEQYF.

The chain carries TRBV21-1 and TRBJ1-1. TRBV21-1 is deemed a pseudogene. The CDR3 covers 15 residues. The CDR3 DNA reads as TGTGCCAGCAGCAAAGTTCACACTACGAACACTGAAGCTTTCTTT. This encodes CASSKVHTTNTEAFF.

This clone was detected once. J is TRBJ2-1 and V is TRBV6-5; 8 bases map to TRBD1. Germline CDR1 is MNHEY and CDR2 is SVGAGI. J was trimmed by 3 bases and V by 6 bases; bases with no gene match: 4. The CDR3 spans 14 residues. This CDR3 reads CASRRQGSYNEQFF. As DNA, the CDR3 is TGTGCCAGCAGGCGACAGGGGAGCTACAATGAGCAGTTCTTC.

CDR3 amino acids: CASVISTGDTEAFF. CDR3 nucleotide sequence: TGTGCCAGCGTAATTTCGACAGGGGACACTGAAGCTTTCTTT. The chain is built from TRBV6-6 and TRBJ1-1, with TRBD1 matching 8 bases. The CDR3 runs to 14 residues. After removal of 8 bases from V and 3 bases from J, the junction contained 8 bases not matched to a gene. CDR1 is MNHNY and CDR2 is SVGAGI in the germline V gene (reference sequence).

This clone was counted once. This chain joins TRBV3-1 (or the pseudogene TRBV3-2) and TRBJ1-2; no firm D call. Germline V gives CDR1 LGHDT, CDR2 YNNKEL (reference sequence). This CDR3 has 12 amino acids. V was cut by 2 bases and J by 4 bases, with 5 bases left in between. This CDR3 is CASSQSTYGYTF. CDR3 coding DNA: TGTGCCAGCAGCCAAAGCACCTATGGCTACACCTTC.

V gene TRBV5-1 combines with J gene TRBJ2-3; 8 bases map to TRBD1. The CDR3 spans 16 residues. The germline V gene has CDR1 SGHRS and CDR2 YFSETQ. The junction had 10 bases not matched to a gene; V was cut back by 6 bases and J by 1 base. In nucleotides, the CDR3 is TGCGCCAGCACGACAATGAAGGGACAGGGCACAGATACGCAGTATTTT. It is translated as CASTTMKGQGTDTQYF.